Sequencing of this T cell receptor beta chain was carried out in a study of blood T cell repertoires in COVID-19. About the study: Donors in the United States, Italy and Spain gave samples during acute or convalescent COVID-19.

Clinical histories supplied by participants themselves formed the basis of cohort assignment. Unmatched junction bases numbered 8, after V lost 5 bases and J lost 5 bases. This CDR3 is 14 amino acids long. Germline values: CDR1 MRHNA, CDR2 SNTAGT. The assay was immunoSEQ multiplex PCR, and TCRdb's table has in-frame clones only and misses some. The table lists 230,000 or so clones, about 88% of them singletons. The receptor was isolated from a woman under 40 who had recovered from COVID-19. Sequenced material: PBMCs or T cells enriched from blood (not recorded which). The chain combines TRBV6-4 with TRBJ2-7, with TRBD1 matching over 8 bases. The CDR3 DNA reads TGTGCCAGCAGTCTTTGGACAGGGCGCGACGAGCAGTACTTC. As protein: CASSLWTGRDEQYF.